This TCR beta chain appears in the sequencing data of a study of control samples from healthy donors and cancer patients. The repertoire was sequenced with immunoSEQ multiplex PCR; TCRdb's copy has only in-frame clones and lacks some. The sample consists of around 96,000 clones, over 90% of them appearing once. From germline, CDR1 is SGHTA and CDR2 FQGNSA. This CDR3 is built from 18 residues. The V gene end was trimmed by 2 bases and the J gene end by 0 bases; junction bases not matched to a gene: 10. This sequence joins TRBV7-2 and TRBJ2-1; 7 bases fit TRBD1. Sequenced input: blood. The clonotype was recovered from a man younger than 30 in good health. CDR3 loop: CASSLPGQASSSYNEQFF. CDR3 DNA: TGTGCCAGCAGCTTACCCGGACAGGCAAGTAGCTCCTACAATGAGCAGTTCTTC.